Following are 30 T cell receptor beta chains from one sample sequenced in a study of blood T cell repertoires in COVID-19. Only in-frame clones appear in the TCRdb table, and some are missing; sequencing was by immunoSEQ multiplex PCR. The table records around 250,000 clones, roughly 84% of them present only once. Sequenced material: peripheral blood. All receptors come from a man in his fifties or sixties with active or convalescent COVID-19.

The chain employs TRBV4-3 and TRBJ2-2, with D tentatively TRBD2 (6 bases). V lost 0 bases and J 0 bases, leaving 14 bases between the germline ends. This CDR3 is 18 amino acids long. CDR1 LGHNA and CDR2 YSLEER come from the germline V gene. CDR3 sequence (DNA): TGCGCCAGCAGCCAAGATCCGGCGGGGAGTGCGAACACCGGGGAGCTGTTTTTT. It translates to CASSQDPAGSANTGELFF.

The chain combines TRBV7-6 with TRBJ2-7; D may be TRBD2 (5 bases). Trimming stripped 0 bases from V and 4 bases from J, with 7 bases between. Germline V gene lookup returns CDR1 SGHVS and CDR2 FNYEAQ. This CDR3 spans 13 amino acids. CDR3 in amino acids: CASSLAGRYEQYF. The CDR3, as DNA: TGTGCCAGCAGCTTAGCGGGGAGATACGAGCAGTACTTC. Looking up the rest from reference TRBV7-6 and TRBJ2-7 gives the full variable domain: GAGVSQSPRYKVTKRGQDVALRCDPISGHVSLYWYRQALGQGPEFLTYFNYEAQQDKSGLPNDRFSAERPEGSISTLTIQRTEQRDSAMYRCASSLAGRYEQYFGPGTRLTVT.

A single count supports this clone. CDR3 loop: CASSSRGLSAGYEQYF. The CDR3 nucleotides are TGTGCCAGCAGCTCGAGGGGGTTGTCAGCGGGGTACGAGCAGTACTTC. This chain connects TRBV7-6 to TRBJ2-7; D might be TRBD2 (7 bases). Per the germline V gene, CDR1 is SGHVS and CDR2 is FNYEAQ. V gave up 4 bases and J gave up 4 bases, with 20 bases separating them. The CDR3 spans 16 residues.

The rearrangement links TRBV7-3 to TRBJ2-5; D remains ambiguous. Trimming removed 3 bases from V and 5 bases from J, with 10 bases in between. This CDR3 has 13 amino acids. CDR1 and CDR2 from the germline V gene are SGHTA and FQGTGA. In DNA, the CDR3 is TGTGCCAGCAGCTTCGGGTCGTGGGAGACCCAGTACTTC. Its translation is CASSFGSWETQYF.

The genes are TRBV30 and TRBJ1-1, with 7 positions matching TRBD1. The CDR3 spans 12 residues. Germline trimming cut 3 bases from V and 7 bases from J; bases unmatched to any gene: 5. Germline values: CDR1 GTSNPN, CDR2 SVGIG (reference sequence). The CDR3 DNA reads as TGTGCCTGGAGCGAACAGGGGCGTGAAGCTTTCTTT. Translated, it gives CAWSEQGREAFF.

The genes are TRBV30 and TRBJ2-7, with a possible D match to TRBD2 (6 bases). V was shortened by 2 bases and J by 11 bases, with 13 bases between the two germline ends. Germline values: CDR1 GTSNPN, CDR2 SVGIG (reference sequence). CDR3 length equals 11 residues. CDR3 nucleotides: TGTGCCTGGAGTCTGGGTGGGGGGAAGTACTTC. Protein: CAWSLGGGKYF.

This chain links TRBV27 with TRBJ2-3; D is possibly TRBD2 (6 bases). The CDR3 totals 15 residues. V was clipped by 2 bases and J by 2 bases, with 11 bases between them. In germline, CDR1 is MNHEY, CDR2 SMNVEV (reference sequence). The CDR3 nucleotides are TGTGCCAGCAGTTTAGGGCTAGCGATCACAGATACGCAGTATTTT. This encodes CASSLGLAITDTQYF.

This sequence joins TRBV6-5 and TRBJ2-7; unclear D gene. V lost 8 bases and J lost 4, with 6 bases in between. CDR1 and CDR2 (germline): MNHEY, SVGAGI. This CDR3 is 10 amino acids long. The CDR3 is CASGPYEQYF. The CDR3 coding sequence is TGTGCCAGCGGGCCGTACGAGCAGTACTTC.

The V call is TRBV9, the J call TRBJ2-7; 8 nucleotides agree with TRBD1. J lost 7 bases, V lost 4 bases, and 13 bases had no gene match. The CDR3 has 15 residues. From germline, CDR1 is SGDLS and CDR2 YYNGEE. CDR3 in DNA: TGTGCCAGCAGCCCCACCGGGCAGGGGGCGGGTGAGCAGTACTTC. Its protein product is CASSPTGQGAGEQYF.

The chain has TRBV5-6 and TRBJ2-7; no firm D call. The CDR3 consists of 14 residues. Germline loops: CDR1 SGHDT, CDR2 YYEEEE. Trimming pared 3 bases from V and 3 bases from J, leaving 13 bases between. This CDR3 reads CASSSARNLYEQYF. CDR3 sequence (DNA): TGTGCCAGCAGCTCGGCGAGGAACCTCTACGAGCAGTACTTC. Supplemented by reference TRBV5-6 and TRBJ2-7, the full variable domain reads DAGVTQSPTHLIKTRGQQVTLRCSPKSGHDTVSWYQQALGQGPQFIFQYYEEEERQRGNFPDRFSGHQFPNYSSELNVNALLLGDSALYLCASSSARNLYEQYFGPGTRLTVT.

The V and J genes are TRBV30 and TRBJ2-5; 13 bases match TRBD2. Losses at the gene ends were 2 bases for V and 5 bases for J; bases not matched to a gene: 11. Per the germline V gene, CDR1 is GTSNPN and CDR2 is SVGIG (reference sequence). The CDR3 consists of 17 residues. CDR3 sequence (DNA): TGTGCCTGGAGTACGGGACTAGCGGGGCAACGGGGGGAGACCCAGTACTTC. This translates into CAWSTGLAGQRGETQYF.

This chain joins TRBV5-1 and TRBJ2-1, with 14 bases lining up with TRBD2. With 0 bases clipped from V and 11 bases from J, the junction kept 4 bases outside the gene matches. The CDR3 runs to 15 residues. The germline gives CDR1 SGHRS, CDR2 YFSETQ. DNA of the CDR3: TGCGCCAGCAGCTTGGAAGGGACTAGCGGGGGCAAGCAGTTCTTC. This gives the protein CASSLEGTSGGKQFF. Together with reference TRBV5-1 and TRBJ2-1, the CDR3 gives the full variable domain: KAGVTQTPRYLIKTRGQQVTLSCSPISGHRSVSWYQQTPGQGLQFLFEYFSETQRNKGNFPGRFSGRQFSNSRSEMNVSTLELGDSALYLCASSLEGTSGGKQFFGPGTRLTVL.

The rearrangement uses TRBV19 and TRBJ1-1; the match to TRBD1 covers 7 bases. Germline lookup yields CDR1 LNHDA and CDR2 SQIVND (reference sequence). CDR3 size: 15 residues. Trimming at V came to 4 bases and at J to 0 bases, leaving 5 bases not matched to a gene. This CDR3 is CASSTRGQLNTEAFF. The CDR3 DNA sequence: TGTGCCAGTAGTACTCGGGGACAGCTGAACACTGAAGCTTTCTTT.

The chain is built from TRBV7-6 and TRBJ1-1; TRBD1 is a possible D gene (5 bases). The CDR3 consists of 15 residues. The V gene's germline CDR1 is SGHVS and CDR2 FNYEAQ. Trimming shortened V by 5 bases and J by 1 base, and 14 bases separated the two germline ends. The CDR3 is CASSARAGGNTEAFF. As DNA, the CDR3 is TGTGCCAGCAGCGCCAGGGCCGGGGGGAACACTGAAGCTTTCTTT. Full variable domain (outside the CDR3, taken from reference TRBV7-6 and TRBJ1-1): GAGVSQSPRYKVTKRGQDVALRCDPISGHVSLYWYRQALGQGPEFLTYFNYEAQQDKSGLPNDRFSAERPEGSISTLTIQRTEQRDSAMYRCASSARAGGNTEAFFGQGTRLTVV.

The CDR3 loop reads CAWRPGTWPTEAFF. CDR3 DNA: TGTGCCTGGAGGCCCGGGACTTGGCCCACTGAAGCTTTCTTT. This chain uses TRBV30 with TRBJ1-1, with D perhaps matching TRBD1 (5 bases). V lost 3 bases and J 4 bases, leaving 15 bases between the germline ends. CDR1 and CDR2 from the germline V gene are GTSNPN and SVGIG (reference sequence). CDR3 size: 14 residues. The variable domain in full, with the rest retrieved from reference TRBV30 and TRBJ1-1, is SQTIHQWPATLVQPVGSPLSLECTVEGTSNPNLYWYRQAAGRGLQLLFYSVGIGQISSEVPQNLSASRPQDRQFILSSKKLLLSDSGFYLCAWRPGTWPTEAFFGQGTRLTVV.

V usage is TRBV3-1 (or the pseudogene TRBV3-2) and J usage is TRBJ2-7; 12 bases line up with TRBD1. Trimming at V came to 2 bases and at J to 2 bases, leaving 7 bases not matched to a gene. Germline loops: CDR1 LGHDT, CDR2 YNNKEL (reference sequence). The length of the CDR3 is 17 residues. This CDR3 reads CASSQWRGQGAPYEQYF. CDR3 coding DNA: TGTGCCAGCAGCCAATGGAGGGGACAGGGGGCCCCCTACGAGCAGTACTTC.

Here the CDR3 reads CAQGGLAGDLSTDTQYF. CDR3 coding DNA: TGTGCTCAAGGCGGACTAGCGGGGGACCTTAGCACAGATACGCAGTATTTT. The chain employs TRBV30 and TRBJ2-3; TRBD2 matches at 13 bases. CDR1 and CDR2 from the germline V gene are GTSNPN and SVGIG (reference sequence). This CDR3 is 17 amino acids long.

Details on this clone: This clone may be a read error of a much larger clone one base away. The chain joins TRBV2 to TRBJ2-2; 9 bases match TRBD2. Germline values: CDR1 SNHLY, CDR2 FYNNEI. The V and J ends lost 4 bases and 6 bases, in that order; junction bases with no gene match: 6. The CDR3 covers 15 residues. This CDR3 reads CASSARGGVAGELFF. CDR3 in DNA: TGTGCCAGCAGTGCGCGGGGGGGGGTAGCCGGGGAGCTGTTTTTT.

This chain joins TRBV9 and TRBJ1-3; D gene ambiguous. V was cut by 4 bases and J by 0 bases, with 20 bases left in between. This CDR3 region has 18 residues. Germline CDR1 is SGDLS and CDR2 is YYNGEE. The CDR3, as DNA: TGTGCCAGCAGCCCTAGTAGAGTTGGCAGCTACTCTGGAAACACCATATATTTT. This codes for CASSPSRVGSYSGNTIYF.

The J gene is TRBJ2-5, the V gene TRBV7-6, with D perhaps matching TRBD1 (5 bases). There are 16 residues in the CDR3. Germline loops: CDR1 SGHVS, CDR2 FNYEAQ. V lost 0 bases, J lost 2 bases, and 13 bases lay in between. Here the CDR3 reads CASSLAPTRQQETQYF. The CDR3 DNA reads TGTGCCAGCAGCTTAGCACCCACTCGACAGCAAGAGACCCAGTACTTC.

The J gene is TRBJ1-2, the V gene TRBV5-8; D gene ambiguous. Trimming pared 0 bases from V and 3 bases from J, leaving 15 bases between. This CDR3 comprises 16 residues. Germline V gene sequence: CDR1 SGHTS, CDR2 YDEGEE. The CDR3 spells CASSLVGPRGHYGYTF. The CDR3 coding sequence is TGTGCCAGCAGCTTGGTTGGGCCCCGAGGGCACTATGGCTACACCTTC.

The chain has TRBV27 and TRBJ1-6; 8 bases fit TRBD1. This CDR3 is 16 amino acids long. J gave up 7 bases and V 6 bases, and 11 bases lay outside the gene matches. CDR1 MNHEY and CDR2 SMNVEV come from the germline V gene (reference sequence). The CDR3 here is CASSPDRGSRNSPLHF. The CDR3 bases are TGTGCCAGCAGCCCCGACAGGGGCAGTAGGAATTCACCCCTCCACTTT.

The V gene is TRBV2, the J gene TRBJ1-4; D might be TRBD1 (6 bases). Trimming removed 6 bases from V and 10 bases from J, with 24 bases in between. CDR3 length: 16 residues. Germline assignment: CDR1 SNHLY and CDR2 FYNNEI. This CDR3 is CASSELQGSRSGKLFF. Written as DNA, the CDR3 is TGTGCCAGCAGCGAACTCCAGGGGAGCCGGAGCGGAAAACTGTTTTTT.

There are a few counts of this clone. The chain recombines TRBV7-3 with TRBJ2-1, with D possibly TRBD1 on 6 matching bases. Per the germline V gene, CDR1 is SGHTA and CDR2 is FQGTGA. This CDR3 region has 13 residues. V lost 4 bases to trimming and J lost 7 bases, with 11 bases between them. The CDR3, as DNA: TGTGCCAGCAGCTCGTACAGGGAGAATGAGCAGTTCTTC. It codes for CASSSYRENEQFF.

The CDR3 coding sequence is TGCAGTGCTAGTGGTGGGGGGGCCTACGAGCAGTACTTC. This translates into CSASGGGAYEQYF. This chain connects TRBV20-1 to TRBJ2-7; 7 bases line up with TRBD2. Germline V gene lookup returns CDR1 DFQATT and CDR2 SNEGSKA (reference sequence). The ends lost 3 bases at V and 2 bases at J; junction bases unmatched: 4. The CDR3 has 13 amino acids.

CDR3 residues: CASSSQGVEETQYF. The CDR3 bases are TGCGCCAGCAGCTCACAGGGCGTGGAAGAGACCCAGTACTTC. The chain joins TRBV5-1 to TRBJ2-5; possibly TRBD1 for D (6 bases). This CDR3 comprises 14 residues. V was clipped by 3 bases and J by 3 bases, with 12 bases between them. Germline V gene data show CDR1 as SGHRS and CDR2 as YFSETQ.

This sequence joins TRBV10-3 and TRBJ1-1, with D perhaps TRBD1 (6 bases). The CDR3 has 13 residues. V shed 10 bases and J shed 2 bases, with 14 bases lying between them. Per germline, CDR1 ENHRY and CDR2 SYGVKD. CDR3 region: CATRQEKNTEAFF. The DNA for the CDR3 is TGTGCCACCCGACAGGAAAAAAACACTGAAGCTTTCTTT.

This clone was seen only a few times. This chain connects TRBV13 to TRBJ1-4; D remains unclear. Trimming took 5 bases from V and 0 from J, leaving 22 bases between them. The germline CDR1 and CDR2 sequences are PRHDT and FYEKMQ (reference sequence). The CDR3 contains 19 residues. CDR3 sequence reads: CASSTSRDTGRPTNEKLFF. In nucleotides, the CDR3 is TGTGCCAGCAGCACCTCCCGGGATACTGGACGACCAACTAATGAAAAACTGTTTTTT.

A single count supports this clone. V gene TRBV28 combines with J gene TRBJ1-6; TRBD1 matches 9 bases. The V gene's germline CDR1 is MDHEN and CDR2 SYDVKM. The V segment lost 8 bases and the J segment 16 bases; nucleotides outside the gene matches: 6. CDR3 length: 11 residues. CDR3 in amino acids: CASGSGTGLHF. CDR3 nucleotide sequence: TGTGCCAGCGGCTCCGGGACAGGGCTCCACTTT.

DNA for the CDR3: TGTGCCAGTAGTATGCAGGGGCCGGCTGAAGCTTTCTTT. Protein product: CASSMQGPAEAFF. The chain has TRBV19 and TRBJ1-1, with D maybe TRBD1 (6 bases). The CDR3 contains 13 residues. Trimming took 3 bases from V and 6 from J, leaving 11 bases between them. CDR1 is LNHDA, CDR2 SQIVND, per germline (reference sequence).